This TCR beta chain was found in a study of CD8 T cells in Susac syndrome. Background on the study: When blood was collected, patients with Susac syndrome were therapy-naive, were taking corticosteroids, or were receiving intravenous immunoglobulin alone.

In blood CD8+ and CD4+ T cells, TCR beta underwent sequencing. Random-hexamer reverse transcription was applied to about 0.45 to 1 ug RNA. TCRdb reprocessed the immunoSEQ multiplex PCR reads with MiXCR, giving one entry per CDR3 protein. The profile shows 150,000 or so distinct CDR3 sequences, roughly 94% of them singletons. This CDR3 region has 19 residues. Germline CDR1 reads PRHDT; CDR2 reads FYEKMQ (reference sequence). With 2 bases removed from V and 14 bases from J, the gap between germline ends came to 33 bases. The gene calls are TRBV13 and TRBJ1-4; D possibly corresponds to TRBD1 (6 bases). Sequencing was performed on CD4+ T cells from PBMCs. This receptor was taken from a human donor with Susac syndrome. The DNA of the CDR3 is TGTGCCAGCAGCTTATCCCAGGGGCGGGAGGGCCCGGGAACCCCCGGGCTGTTTTTT. Its translation: CASSLSQGREGPGTPGLFF.